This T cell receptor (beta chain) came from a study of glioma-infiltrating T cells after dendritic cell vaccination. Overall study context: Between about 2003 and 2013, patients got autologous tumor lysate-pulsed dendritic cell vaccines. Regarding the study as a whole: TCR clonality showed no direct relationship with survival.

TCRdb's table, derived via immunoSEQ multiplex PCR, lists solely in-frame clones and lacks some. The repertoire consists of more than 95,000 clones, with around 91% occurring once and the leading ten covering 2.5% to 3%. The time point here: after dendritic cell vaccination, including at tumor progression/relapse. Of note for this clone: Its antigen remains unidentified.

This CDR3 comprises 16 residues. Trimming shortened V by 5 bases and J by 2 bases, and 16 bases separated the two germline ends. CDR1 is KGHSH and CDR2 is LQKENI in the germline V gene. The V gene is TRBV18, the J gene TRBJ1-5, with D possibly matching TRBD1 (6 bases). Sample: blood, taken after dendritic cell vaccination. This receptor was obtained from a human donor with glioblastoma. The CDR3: CASSGRGAGGNQPQHF. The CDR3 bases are TGTGCCAGCTCAGGTCGGGGGGCGGGCGGCAATCAGCCCCAGCATTTT.